This T cell receptor beta chain comes out of a study of control samples from healthy donors and cancer patients. This CDR3 comprises 17 residues. V gave up 10 bases and J gave up 0 bases, with 22 bases separating them. Per germline, CDR1 LNHDA and CDR2 SQIVND (reference sequence). The protocol was immunoSEQ multiplex PCR, while the TCRdb copy is restricted to in-frame clones and leaves out a portion. The profile covers roughly 25,000 clones, with roughly 93% appearing a single time and 13% taken by the ten largest. The rearrangement links TRBV19 to TRBJ1-5, with D maybe TRBD1 (5 bases). This TCR came from a man between 45 and 60 years old with lung cancer. The specimen was PBMCs. For the CDR3, the DNA is TGTGCCACCGTCGATTCGGTCGGGGGTTATAGCAATCAGCCCCAGCATTTT. Amino acid sequence: CATVDSVGGYSNQPQHF. The whole variable domain, remainder taken from reference TRBV19 and TRBJ1-5, is DGGITQSPKYLFRKEGQNVTLSCEQNLNHDAMYWYRQDPGQGLRLIYYSQIVNDFQKGDIAEGYSVSREKKESFPLTVTSAQKNPTAFYLCATVDSVGGYSNQPQHFGDGTRLSIL.